The T cell receptor (beta chain) described here comes from a study of control samples from healthy donors and cancer patients. The assay was immunoSEQ multiplex PCR, and TCRdb's table has in-frame clones only and misses some. Found here are around 53,000 clones, 65% to 90% of them singletons; the top ten hold 2.5% to 3%. CDR1 is SNHLY and CDR2 is FYNNEI in the germline V gene. The V end lost 6 bases, the J end lost 4 bases, and 14 bases lay between the germline ends. The CDR3 has 14 amino acids. The V and J genes are TRBV2 and TRBJ2-3, with D hard to call. Material for sequencing was PBMCs. The clonotype was recovered from a woman in her forties or fifties with lung cancer. The CDR3 loop is CASRPGLSPDTQYF. The CDR3 DNA follows: TGTGCCAGCAGACCGGGCCTAAGCCCAGATACGCAGTATTTT.